The entry below describes one TCR beta chain. This sample is drawn from a study of cytomegalovirus exposure and HLA in healthy donors. PCR was performed using 60 Vbeta and 13 Jbeta primers. Clones were sequenced by immunoSEQ multiplex PCR, and TCRdb holds only the in-frame ones, with some missing. Of roughly 130,000 clones listed, roughly 70% are singletons. CDR1 is MDHEN and CDR2 is SYDVKM in the germline V gene. With V trimmed by 2 bases and J by 5 bases, 4 bases remained unmatched. This CDR3 has 14 amino acids. The rearrangement joins TRBV28 to TRBJ2-7, with 9 positions matching TRBD1. This TCR was sampled from a young man in good health and CMV-seropositive. The source material was PBMCs. The CDR3 here is CASSLLQGAHEQYF. The CDR3 DNA reads TGTGCCAGCAGTTTACTACAGGGGGCTCACGAGCAGTACTTC.